The rows below give T cell receptor beta chains drawn from one sample of a study of blood T cells in healthy people across ages. TCRdb processed the 5' RACE reads anew with MiXCR; each CDR3 protein has one entry. Of about 1.4 million distinct CDR3 sequences listed, 59% are singletons. The sequenced sample was blood. Receptors were obtained from a man aged 18 to 30 in good health. CDR3s include the opening cysteine and the closing phenylalanine or tryptophan. The D gene is left open where the match is weak. Clone size is given for some rows only: seen once, a few or many times, or a class if the clone is expanded.

v_call	clone_size	d_call	j_call	cdr3_nt	cdr3_aa
TRBV7-9	few	TRBD1	TRBJ2-1	TGTGCCAGCAGCACAGGACAGGGCTCCTACAATGAGCAGTTCTTC	CASSTGQGSYNEQFF
TRBV24-1	.	.	TRBJ2-3	TGTGCCACCAGGGGACCCCAAAGCACAGATACGCAGTATTTT	CATRGPQSTDTQYF
TRBV20-1	once	TRBD2	TRBJ2-3	TGCAGTGCTAGAGATATCCTAGCGGTCCCGAATACGCAGTATTTT	CSARDILAVPNTQYF
TRBV6-5	few	TRBD2	TRBJ2-1	TGTGCCAGCAGTTACGCGACTAGCGGGTACAATGAGCAGTTCTTC	CASSYATSGYNEQFF
TRBV12-3/TRBV12-4	.	.	TRBJ2-1	TGTGCCAGCAGTACCTTGGGGGCTAGCGGAGGGGGTTCCTACAATGAGCAGTTCTTC	CASSTLGASGGGSYNEQFF
TRBV28	.	TRBD2	TRBJ2-3	TGTGCCAGCAGTTCATATAGCGGGAGTGGGGATACGCAGTATTTT	CASSSYSGSGDTQYF
TRBV20-1	.	TRBD2	TRBJ2-1	TGCAGTGCCTACCCGCTCGCGGGGGGCTACAATGAGCAGTTCTTC	CSAYPLAGGYNEQFF
TRBV5-1	.	.	TRBJ1-1	TGCGCCAGCAGCCCCTACTCACCGGGACTGAACACTGAAGCTTTCTTT	CASSPYSPGLNTEAFF
TRBV29-1	.	.	TRBJ2-5	TGCAGCGTTGAATCTGGCGCGAAAGAGACCCAGTACTTC	CSVESGAKETQYF
TRBV20-1	.	.	TRBJ1-6	TGCAGTGCTAGAGACGCGGGGAATTCACCCCTCCACTTT	CSARDAGNSPLHF
TRBV20-1	.	TRBD2	TRBJ2-2	TGCAGTGCTTCATTCGCGGGGGGACCGAACACCGGGGAGCTGTTTTTT	CSASFAGGPNTGELFF
TRBV6-5	.	TRBD2	TRBJ2-7	TGTGCCAGCAGACCCGGGACTAGCAGCTACGAGCAGTACTTC	CASRPGTSSYEQYF
TRBV10-3	.	.	TRBJ1-1	TGTGCCATCAGTGAGTCGTCAGGACTTCTGGGAACTGAAGCTTTCTTT	CAISESSGLLGTEAFF
TRBV7-9	.	.	TRBJ1-1	TGTGCCAGCAGCAAATATCAGGGTGAGGGTGAAGCTTTCTTT	CASSKYQGEGEAFF
TRBV20-1	.	.	TRBJ1-2	TGCAGTGCCACGCCCATGACACCCAACTATGGCTACACCTTC	CSATPMTPNYGYTF
TRBV20-1	.	TRBD2	TRBJ2-1	TGCAGTGCTAACACCGGACTAGCGGGAGTCAATGAGCAGTTCTTC	CSANTGLAGVNEQFF
TRBV4-1	.	TRBD2	TRBJ2-1	TGCGCCAGCAGCCATGGCCGTCGGGGACTAGCGGGTGATGAGCAGTTCTTC	CASSHGRRGLAGDEQFF
TRBV13	once	.	TRBJ2-1	TGTGCCAGCTCAGGGGGACTTCATAGCTCCTACAATGAGCAGTTCTTC	CASSGGLHSSYNEQFF
TRBV2	.	TRBD1	TRBJ2-7	TGTGCCAGCAGACAGGACAGGGCTGTAGGCGAGCAGTACTTC	CASRQDRAVGEQYF
TRBV5-1	few	TRBD1	TRBJ1-6	TGCGCCAGCAGCCCACGGACAGGGCACAGCTCCTATAATTCACCCCTCCACTTT	CASSPRTGHSSYNSPLHF
TRBV24-1	.	.	TRBJ1-2	TGTGCCACCAGTACAGCGTCCCGTCCCTCTGGCTACACCTTC	CATSTASRPSGYTF
TRBV29-1	.	.	TRBJ2-3	TGCAGCGTGGTGACAGACAGCACAGATACGCAGTATTTT	CSVVTDSTDTQYF
TRBV20-1	.	.	TRBJ2-1	TGCAGTGTCCAGCTAGCGACTCACACTGGTGAGCAGTTCTTC	CSVQLATHTGEQFF
TRBV7-9	.	.	TRBJ2-3	TGTGCCAGCCACCGTGGGGGGAACACGGATACGCAGTATTTT	CASHRGGNTDTQYF
TRBV7-2	.	.	TRBJ2-3	TGTGCCAGCTCTAAGCCCGGCACAGATACGCAGTATTTT	CASSKPGTDTQYF
TRBV9	.	.	TRBJ2-2	TGTGCCAGCAACCCGGCGGGTTCCGGGGAGCTGTTTTTT	CASNPAGSGELFF
TRBV5-1	.	TRBD2	TRBJ2-1	TGCGCCAGCAGCTTGGGGGTTAGCGGGAACAATGAGCAGTTCTTC	CASSLGVSGNNEQFF
TRBV10-3	.	TRBD1	TRBJ2-7	TGTGCCATCAGTGAGGAGGGACAGGGTTTGATTTCCTACGAGCAGTACTTC	CAISEEGQGLISYEQYF
TRBV6-5	.	TRBD1	TRBJ2-7	TGTGCCAGCAGTTACTCGACAGGGGACGATCATACTGCTAGTTCCTACGAGCAGTACTTC	CASSYSTGDDHTASSYEQYF
TRBV10-3	.	.	TRBJ2-4	TGTGCCATCAGTGAGGCCGGGGTGGACAAAAACATTCAGTACTTC	CAISEAGVDKNIQYF
TRBV4-2	few	.	TRBJ1-1	TGTGCCAGCAGAGGGGCGGGGTTCACTGAAGCTTTCTTT	CASRGAGFTEAFF
TRBV2	.	.	TRBJ2-5	TGTGCCAGCAGAGGCGGGACGGACAATTATAGGGAGACCCAGTACTTC	CASRGGTDNYRETQYF
TRBV4-3	.	TRBD2	TRBJ2-3	TGCGCCAGCAGCCCTCGGACTAGCGGGGGGTTAGCTACGCAGTATTTT	CASSPRTSGGLATQYF
TRBV6-5	.	TRBD1	TRBJ2-1	TGTGCCAGCAGTTACGGGACAGGGCTCTACGATGAGCAGTTCTTC	CASSYGTGLYDEQFF
TRBV7-6	.	.	TRBJ2-6	TGTGCCAGCAGCACATTTGCTAGCGAGGCCTCTGGGGCCAACGTCCTGACTTTC	CASSTFASEASGANVLTF
TRBV9	.	.	TRBJ1-2	TGTGCCAGCAGCCCCTGGGACACCAACTATGACTACACCTTC	CASSPWDTNYDYTF
TRBV25-1	.	.	TRBJ1-4	TGTGCCAGCAGTAAGGCAGGGACTGAAAAACTGTTTTTT	CASSKAGTEKLFF
TRBV7-2	.	TRBD2	TRBJ2-5	TGTGCCAGCAGCCAGGAGGGACTAGCGATAGGGACCCAGTACTTC	CASSQEGLAIGTQYF
TRBV28	few	TRBD1	TRBJ1-2	TGTGCCAGCAGTCCAAACTCAGGGGGTTATGGCTACACCTTC	CASSPNSGGYGYTF
TRBV7-8	once	TRBD2	TRBJ2-1	TGTGCCAGCAGGACGACCGGGACTAGTACCTACAATGAGCAGTTCTTC	CASRTTGTSTYNEQFF
TRBV4-1	.	TRBD1	TRBJ2-7	TGCGCCAGCAGCCCCGTAACAGGGGGTCTCGAGCAGTACTTC	CASSPVTGGLEQYF
TRBV20-1	.	.	TRBJ2-1	TGCAGTGCTAGAGCACCGGAGAGCTCCTACAATGAGCAGTTCTTC	CSARAPESSYNEQFF